The source of this TCR beta chain is a study of blood T cell repertoires in COVID-19. The table came from immunoSEQ multiplex PCR; TCRdb's copy has only in-frame clones and leaves some out. The profile shows about 170,000 clones, roughly 80% of them singletons. The receptor comes from a woman between 50 and 59 years old who had recovered from COVID-19. Sequencing was performed on PBMCs or T cells enriched from blood (not recorded which).

The chain's CDR3 is CASRGQANTEAFF. In nucleotides, the CDR3 is TGTGCCAGCAGAGGTCAGGCGAACACTGAAGCTTTCTTT. The chain combines TRBV2 with TRBJ1-1; no firm D call. The V end was cut by 6 bases, the J end by 1 base, with 9 bases between. CDR1 SNHLY and CDR2 FYNNEI come from the germline V gene. The CDR3 is 13 residues long.